These 21 T cell receptor beta chains came from one sample sequenced in a study of Graves' ophthalmopathy and Graves' hyperthyroidism. Transcripts of RNA were the source for amplifying TCR beta CDR3 regions. RT-PCR in the first round used HTBI primers; a second-round multiplex PCR followed. TCRdb reprocessed the multiplex PCR reads with MiXCR, giving one entry per CDR3 protein. This table holds a few hundred thousand distinct CDR3 sequences, 39% found once. The sample consisted of peripheral blood or thyroid tissue (not recorded which). All receptors come from an adult man with Graves' hyperthyroidism.

This clonotype was counted many times. V gene TRBV29-1 combines with J gene TRBJ2-7; 8 nucleotides match TRBD1. CDR1 is SQVTM, CDR2 ANQGSEA, per germline. This CDR3 is 13 amino acids long. The V gene end was trimmed by 8 bases and the J gene end by 5 bases; junction bases not matched to a gene: 11. The CDR3: CSTPGQGIDEQYF. The CDR3 DNA reads TGCAGCACCCCAGGACAGGGTATCGACGAGCAGTACTTC.

V and J are TRBV29-1 and TRBJ2-5; 9 positions match TRBD2. This CDR3 contains 15 residues. Unmatched junction bases numbered 10, after V lost 2 bases and J lost 6 bases. Looked up from germline, CDR1 is SQVTM and CDR2 is ANQGSEA. The CDR3 region has the DNA TGCAGCGTTGAAACGGGACTAGCCGTCGGGAAGACCCAGTACTTC. Amino acids: CSVETGLAVGKTQYF.

This clonotype occurred many times. The chain has TRBV7-9 and TRBJ2-7; 9 nucleotides line up with TRBD1. The CDR3 extends over 14 amino acids. The germline V gene has CDR1 SEHNR and CDR2 FQNEAQ (reference sequence). J gave up 5 bases and V 1 base, and 3 bases lay outside the gene matches. The CDR3 reads CASSLGQGVHEQYF. For the CDR3, the DNA is TGTGCCAGCAGCTTAGGACAGGGGGTCCACGAGCAGTACTTC.

This clonotype occurred many times. This chain connects TRBV20-1 to TRBJ1-4; possible D gene TRBD1, 5 bases. Germline lookup yields CDR1 DFQATT and CDR2 SNEGSKA (reference sequence). The CDR3 contains 15 residues. Trimming took off 0 bases at V and 7 bases at J, with 15 bases between the two ends. The DNA for the CDR3 is TGCAGTGCTAGAGATGCTAGGGGCGTGGGTGAAAAACTGTTTTTT. Its translation is CSARDARGVGEKLFF.

This clonotype showed up many times. The CDR3 here is CAISDRTGLAGVETQYF. Written as DNA, the CDR3 is TGTGCCATCAGTGACCGAACGGGACTAGCGGGGGTGGAGACCCAGTACTTC. The chain uses TRBV10-3 and TRBJ2-5; 14 bases fit TRBD2. V gave up 3 bases and J gave up 5 bases; unmatched junction bases: 8. The length of the CDR3 is 17 residues. The germline CDR1 and CDR2 sequences are ENHRY and SYGVKD.

In the case of this clonotype: A read error is possible here, since a much larger clone lies one base away. This sequence joins TRBV24-1 and TRBJ2-5; D perhaps matches TRBD2 (6 bases). V lost 12 bases and J lost 1, with 11 bases in between. Germline V gene lookup returns CDR1 KGHDR and CDR2 SFDVKD. This CDR3 contains 12 residues. CDR3: CASVGGQETQYF. CDR3 DNA sequence: TGTGCCTCCGTCGGGGGCCAAGAGACCCAGTACTTC.

The chain recombines TRBV5-8 with TRBJ2-7; 12 positions match TRBD2. The CDR3 extends over 17 amino acids. V gave up 1 base and J gave up 4 bases; unmatched junction bases: 9. Germline V gene sequence: CDR1 SGHTS, CDR2 YDEGEE. Here the CDR3 reads CASSLTSGRTFFYEQYF. CDR3 DNA sequence: TGTGCCAGCAGCTTGACTAGCGGGAGGACCTTTTTTTACGAGCAGTACTTC.

The chain employs TRBV10-2 and TRBJ2-7; D is uncertain. The V and J ends lost 6 bases and 2 bases respectively, with 8 bases between them. Germline V gene sequence: CDR1 WSHSY, CDR2 SAAADI. The CDR3 is 12 residues long. CDR3 sequence (DNA): TGCGCCAGCAGGGATGTGACCTACGAGCAGTACTTC. Residues: CASRDVTYEQYF.

In this sample, this clonotype turned up a few times. V is TRBV20-1 and J is TRBJ2-2; D may be TRBD2 (5 bases). This CDR3 is built from 17 residues. Between the trimmed V and J ends, which lost 0 bases and 4 bases, there was a span of 18 bases. Looked up from germline, CDR1 is DFQATT and CDR2 is SNEGSKA (reference sequence). DNA of the CDR3: TGCAGTGCTAGAGAGAGTGTTTCGTTCCGGGGCACCGGGGAGCTGTTTTTT. Translating it yields CSARESVSFRGTGELFF.

This clonotype has a handful of counts. The rearrangement uses TRBV24-1 and TRBJ2-5; maybe TRBD2 (5 bases). V gave up 4 bases and J gave up 3 bases, with 11 bases separating them. The germline gives CDR1 KGHDR, CDR2 SFDVKD. The length of the CDR3 is 14 residues. The CDR3 region is CATSEPGMKETQYF. DNA for the CDR3: TGTGCCACCAGTGAACCCGGGATGAAAGAGACCCAGTACTTC.

This chain uses TRBV12-3 or TRBV12-4 with TRBJ1-1; no definite D call. This CDR3 contains 16 residues. The V end was cut by 1 base, the J end by 4 bases, with 16 bases between. CDR3 nucleotide sequence: TGTGCCAGCAGTTTAGAGATCTGGTCCCCGAGCACTGAAGCTTTCTTT. Amino acid sequence: CASSLEIWSPSTEAFF.

This clonotype showed up just a few times. The junction and the germline gene differ at one end; a read error may be behind it. For the CDR3, the DNA is TGTGCCACCAGCAGAGCGGGACCTAGCACAGATACGCAGTATTTT. Its protein is CATSRAGPSTDTQYF. V gene TRBV5-1 combines with J gene TRBJ2-3; 7 bases agree with TRBD2. Germline V gene lookup returns CDR1 SGHRS and CDR2 YFSETQ. This CDR3 region has 15 residues.

As concerns this clonotype: This CDR3 fails to terminate in the conserved phenylalanine or tryptophan, so it likely reflects a read error. Because the CDR3's place on the DNA is in doubt, the DNA is left out and the CDR3 is given as listed by TCRdb. The CDR3 protein is CASSLRSGVRLH. The chain joins TRBV7-9 to TRBJ1-4; the D segment call TRBD1 is taken from the table without a DNA check. From its first to its last residue, the CDR3 has 12 amino acids. Looked up from germline, CDR1 is SEHNR and CDR2 is FQNEAQ (reference sequence).

The V call is TRBV29-1, the J call TRBJ2-7, with D possibly being TRBD1 (5 bases). This CDR3 spans 13 amino acids. Germline CDR1 and CDR2: SQVTM and ANQGSEA. V was trimmed by 8 bases and J by 1 base, leaving 15 bases between them. The CDR3 loop reads CSSWKTVSYEQYF. The DNA of the CDR3 is TGCAGCAGTTGGAAGACAGTGTCCTACGAGCAGTACTTC.

This chain links TRBV12-3 or TRBV12-4 with TRBJ2-3; D is undetermined. This CDR3 comprises 14 residues. Between the trimmed V and J ends, which lost 6 bases and 2 bases, there was a span of 12 bases. CDR3 in DNA: TGTGCCAGCAGCCCCACCGGGTCCACAGATACGCAGTATTTT. Its protein product is CASSPTGSTDTQYF.

This clonotype was detected ten times or more. V gene TRBV29-1 combines with J gene TRBJ2-7; D remains ambiguous. V lost 3 bases, J lost 1 base, and 10 bases lay in between. The CDR3 is 13 amino acids. Germline CDR1 is SQVTM and CDR2 is ANQGSEA. The CDR3 region is CSVELFDSYEQYF. The CDR3 bases are TGCAGCGTTGAGTTGTTTGATTCCTACGAGCAGTACTTC.

This clonotype was counted ten times or more. The V call is TRBV19, the J call TRBJ1-5; maybe TRBD1 (5 bases). V was trimmed by 5 bases and J by 4 bases, leaving 12 bases between them. CDR3 size: 14 residues. Germline CDR1 is LNHDA and CDR2 is SQIVND (reference sequence). CDR3 sequence reads: CASSPGTGNQPQHF. For the CDR3, the DNA is TGTGCCAGTAGTCCTGGGACGGGGAATCAGCCCCAGCATTTT.

This clonotype came up a few times. The V and J genes are TRBV7-6 and TRBJ2-2, with TRBD2 matching over 10 bases. Trimming removed 5 bases from V and 6 bases from J; junction bases left unmatched: 12. The CDR3 has 17 residues. The germline V gene has CDR1 SGHVS and CDR2 FNYEAQ. The CDR3 DNA is TGTGCCAGCAGCCAAGATCCCCTAGCGGGAGTATCCGGGGAGCTGTTTTTT. It codes for CASSQDPLAGVSGELFF.

This clonotype is labeled medium-sized (0.01 to 0.1%). CDR3 sequence reads: CSVPHYEQYF. In DNA form, the CDR3 reads TGCAGCGTCCCCCACTACGAGCAGTACTTC. The chain recombines TRBV29-1 with TRBJ2-7; the D is unclear. The CDR3 length is 10 residues. Germline CDR1 is SQVTM and CDR2 is ANQGSEA. The V gene lost 6 bases and the J gene lost 3 bases, with 6 bases spanning the gap.

A few counts support this clonotype. This chain connects TRBV30 to TRBJ2-5; 9 bases are shared with TRBD2. CDR3 length equals 15 residues. Germline V gene data show CDR1 as GTSNPN and CDR2 as SVGIG (reference sequence). V was pared by 0 bases and J by 1 base, with 3 bases of the junction left unmatched. The DNA of the CDR3 is TGTGCCTGGAGTGTTCTAGCGGGACCCCAAGAGACCCAGTACTTC. It yields the protein CAWSVLAGPQETQYF.

The chain is built from TRBV18 and TRBJ2-7, with no clear D. The CDR3 is made up of 13 amino acids. Trimming pared 3 bases from V and 2 bases from J, leaving 8 bases between. Germline lookup yields CDR1 KGHSH and CDR2 LQKENI. The CDR3 protein is CASSPGSAYEQYF. The CDR3 DNA sequence: TGTGCCAGCTCACCCGGCTCAGCCTACGAGCAGTACTTC.